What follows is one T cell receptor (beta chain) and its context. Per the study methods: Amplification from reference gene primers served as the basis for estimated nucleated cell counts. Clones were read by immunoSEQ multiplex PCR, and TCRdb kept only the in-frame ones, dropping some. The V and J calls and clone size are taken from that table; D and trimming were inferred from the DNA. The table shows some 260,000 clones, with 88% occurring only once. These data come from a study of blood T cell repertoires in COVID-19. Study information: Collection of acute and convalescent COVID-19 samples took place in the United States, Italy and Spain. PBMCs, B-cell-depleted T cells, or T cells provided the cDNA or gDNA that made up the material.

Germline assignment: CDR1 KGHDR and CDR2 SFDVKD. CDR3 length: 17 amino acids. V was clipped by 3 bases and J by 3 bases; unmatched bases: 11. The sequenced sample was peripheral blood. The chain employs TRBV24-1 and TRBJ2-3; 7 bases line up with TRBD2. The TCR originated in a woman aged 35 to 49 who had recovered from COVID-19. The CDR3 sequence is CATSDPPTAGLTDTQYF. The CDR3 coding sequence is TGTGCCACCAGTGATCCCCCGACAGCGGGGTTAACAGATACGCAGTATTTT.